The T cell receptor (beta chain) described here comes from a study of blood T cell repertoires in COVID-19. Study-level information: The United States, Italy and Spain supplied acute and convalescent COVID-19 samples.

Produced via immunoSEQ multiplex PCR; TCRdb's table is partial and in-frame only. The sample yields 300,000 to 500,000 clones, roughly 90% seen once. V lost 1 base, J lost 3 bases, and 2 bases stayed unmatched. CDR1 and CDR2 from the germline V gene are SNHLY and FYNNEI. This CDR3 contains 14 residues. Cohort placement rested on clinical history that participants reported themselves. This clone appeared a single time. This chain joins TRBV2 and TRBJ1-2; 7 positions match TRBD1. Input material: PBMCs or T cells enriched from blood (not recorded which). The receptor's source is a young woman with acute COVID-19. The CDR3 spells CASSEGGTDYGYTF. The CDR3 DNA reads TGTGCCAGCAGTGAAGGGGGGACAGACTATGGCTACACCTTC. The full variable domain, with the rest looked up from reference TRBV2 and TRBJ1-2, is EPEVTQTPSHQVTQMGQEVILRCVPISNHLYFYWYRQILGQKVEFLVSFYNNEISEKSEIFDDQFSVERPDGSNFTLKIRSTKLEDSAMYFCASSEGGTDYGYTFGSGTRLTVV.